This section outlines one T cell receptor (beta chain) sequence together with its context. The entry originates in a study of blood T cell repertoires in COVID-19. Germline values: CDR1 MDHEN, CDR2 SYDVKM. Trimming cost V 6 bases and J 5 bases; bases outside gene matches: 9. The CDR3 length is 15 residues. Produced via immunoSEQ multiplex PCR; TCRdb's table is partial and in-frame only. This table has fewer than 200,000 clones, roughly 80% appearing once. The source of this sequence is a woman between 35 and 50 years old with acute COVID-19. The rearrangement joins TRBV28 to TRBJ1-5, with 8 bases matching TRBD1. The sample comprised PBMCs or T cells enriched from blood (not recorded which). This chain's CDR3 is CASSMTGVLDQPQHF. Written as DNA, the CDR3 is TGTGCCAGCAGCATGACAGGGGTGTTAGATCAGCCCCAGCATTTT.